Sequencing of this T cell receptor (beta chain) was carried out in a study of T cell repertoires in cytomegalovirus infection. Losses at the gene ends were 4 bases for V and 4 bases for J; bases not matched to a gene: 6. This CDR3 has 14 residues. TCRdb re-called the reads through MiXCR, storing one row per CDR3 protein. The sample carries around 78,000 distinct CDR3 sequences, about 24% recorded once. This clonotype was seen many times. What it binds is not known. V usage is TRBV12-3 or TRBV12-4 and J usage is TRBJ2-5; 7 nucleotides align to TRBD2. Material: CD8+ T cells from cultured PBMCs, obtained from culture after CMV antigen stimulation. The clonotype comes from a human donor in good health (CMV status not recorded). Some clones in this sample may be carry-over from other donors' samples. CDR3 sequence reads: CASSSRRGRETQYF. CDR3 bases: TGTGCCAGCAGTTCCCGGCGGGGGAGAGAGACCCAGTACTTC.